The present TCR beta chain was sequenced within a study of tumor and adjacent non-tumor tissue in lung cancer. Study in general: Patients comprised eleven to twelve adenocarcinoma, a couple of squamous cell carcinoma and 1 small cell lung cancer. Each sample yielded millions of productive TCRbeta reads on average.

Study-level results: Patients with more diverse tumor TCRs had worse survival.

RNA was extracted from bulk tissue without any cell sorting. Between August and November 2014, newly diagnosed, chemotherapy-naive lung cancer patients underwent thoracic surgery in China. TCRbeta libraries were built with three rounds of nested PCR, modified from ARM-PCR. Each CDR3 protein gets one entry after TCRdb re-called the multiplex PCR reads with MiXCR. The repertoire includes tens of thousands of distinct CDR3 sequences, less than 75% of them detected once, and 10% to 15% sits in the top ten. For this clonotype: Its specificity is unknown.

Sequencing was performed on lung tumor tissue. This clonotype was sampled from a woman in her sixties or seventies with non-small cell lung cancer.

CDR3 DNA: TGTGCCAGCAGCTCTGCCTACGAGCAGTACTTC. Protein: CASSSAYEQYF. The genes are TRBV12-3 or TRBV12-4 and TRBJ2-7; no clear D gene. The CDR3 loop spans 11 amino acids. With 6 bases removed from V and 2 bases from J, the gap between germline ends came to 5 bases.